This TCR beta chain was documented in a study of Graves' ophthalmopathy and Graves' hyperthyroidism. Study conclusions and caveats: Also, most clonotypes expanded in the thyroid above 0.001 frequency appeared in blood.

This clonotype was counted a few times. No antigen is known for it. Trimming removed 4 bases at V and 5 bases at J, with 17 bases between. This CDR3 is 15 amino acids long. Germline lookup yields CDR1 SGHTA and CDR2 FQGNSA. An approximately 10 ml volume of fresh peripheral blood provided the PBMCs. Amplification targeted the TCR beta CDR3 regions, with RNA transcripts as the source material. An opening RT-PCR round employed HTBI primers and preceded a second-round multiplex PCR. One entry per CDR3 protein results from TCRdb running MiXCR on the multiplex PCR reads. The sample contains 740,000 or so distinct CDR3 sequences, approximately 40% of which appear only once.

The rearrangement uses TRBV7-2 and TRBJ1-2, with no clear D. Source material: peripheral blood. This clonotype was sampled from an adult man with Graves' ophthalmopathy. CDR3 protein: CASSSRPGLEYGYTF. The CDR3 DNA reads as TGTGCCAGCAGCTCAAGACCGGGCCTTGAGTATGGCTACACCTTC.